What follows are 15 T cell receptor beta chains derived from one specimen sequenced in a study of cytomegalovirus exposure and HLA in healthy donors. The PCR was carried out with 60 Vbeta primers and 13 Jbeta primers. The method was immunoSEQ multiplex PCR; TCRdb's version includes in-frame clones alone and lacks a portion of them. This table holds some 170,000 clones, 65% to 75% found once. The specimen sequenced was PBMCs. These receptors originate from a human donor in good health.

The V gene is TRBV2, the J gene TRBJ1-5, with 8 bases that match TRBD1. Germline V gene data show CDR1 as SNHLY and CDR2 as FYNNEI. CDR3 size: 15 residues. V was clipped by 6 bases and J by 1 base; unmatched bases: 5. In DNA form, the CDR3 reads TGTGCCAGCAGCACTCAGGGGGCGAGCAATCAGCCCCAGCATTTT. Its protein product is CASSTQGASNQPQHF.

The chain combines TRBV23-1 with TRBJ1-6; maybe TRBD1 (6 bases). TRBV23-1 is flagged as an ORF with uncertain function. V lost 7 bases and J lost 5, with 21 bases in between. CDR3 size: 17 residues. The CDR3 loop reads CASISLPHRANNSPLHF. In DNA form, the CDR3 reads TGCGCCAGCATTAGTCTCCCCCACAGGGCCAATAATTCACCCCTCCACTTT.

The J gene is TRBJ2-5, the V gene TRBV7-2; 11 bases match TRBD2. Germline CDR1 SGHTA, CDR2 FQGNSA. The CDR3 length is 15 residues. Losses at the gene ends were 1 base for V and 5 bases for J; bases not matched to a gene: 3. The chain's CDR3 is CASSLGLAGGETQYF. The CDR3 region has the DNA TGTGCCAGCAGCTTAGGGCTAGCGGGGGGTGAGACCCAGTACTTC.

This clone was detected only once. This chain links TRBV30 with TRBJ1-6; tentatively, D is TRBD1 (6 bases). The CDR3 extends over 16 amino acids. V lost 3 bases to trimming and J lost 0 bases, with 12 bases between them. Per the germline V gene, CDR1 is GTSNPN and CDR2 is SVGIG (reference sequence). CDR3 sequence: CAWRRGGNSYNSPLHF. In DNA form, the CDR3 reads TGTGCCTGGAGACGAGGGGGTAACTCCTATAATTCACCCCTCCACTTT.

V gene TRBV19 combines with J gene TRBJ1-1; 11 nucleotides line up with TRBD1. Germline V gene sequence: CDR1 LNHDA, CDR2 SQIVND (reference sequence). Losses at the gene ends were 7 bases for V and 6 bases for J; bases not matched to a gene: 4. The CDR3 contains 13 residues. The CDR3 DNA is TGTGCCAGTAAGGGACAGGGGGAGCCTGAAGCTTTCTTT. It yields the protein CASKGQGEPEAFF.

The rearrangement joins TRBV27 to TRBJ2-3; possibly TRBD2 for D (7 bases). The CDR3 contains 17 residues. Germline CDR1 is MNHEY and CDR2 is SMNVEV (reference sequence). V gave up 2 bases and J gave up 8 bases, with 23 bases separating them. The CDR3 spells CASSLGGGSLGGGTQYF. CDR3 DNA sequence: TGTGCCAGCAGTTTAGGGGGGGGGAGTCTAGGGGGAGGTACGCAGTATTTT.

This rearrangement joins TRBV21-1 to TRBJ1-5; the table's D call TRBD1 went unverified against the DNA. TRBV21-1 corresponds to a pseudogene. The CDR3 is made up of 18 amino acids. CDR3 coding DNA: TGTGCCAGCAGAAGAGAAGGGGTGGTAGGGGCTTCTAATCAGCCCCAGCATTTT. It is translated as CASRREGVVGASNQPQHF.

This clone has a handful of counts. The V and J genes are TRBV5-4 and TRBJ2-4; D gene ambiguous. The germline CDR1 and CDR2 sequences are SGHNT and YYREEE (reference sequence). This CDR3 is built from 12 residues. The ends were cut back, 5 bases at V and 4 bases at J, with 7 bases in the middle. CDR3 sequence reads: CASRWHKNIQYF. DNA of the CDR3: TGTGCCAGCAGGTGGCATAAAAACATTCAGTACTTC.

The genes are TRBV18 and TRBJ2-1; 8 bases are a match to TRBD1. CDR1 and CDR2 from the germline V gene are KGHSH and LQKENI. The length of the CDR3 is 17 residues. The V segment lost 0 bases and the J segment 0 bases; nucleotides outside the gene matches: 4. In DNA, the CDR3 is TGTGCCAGCTCACCACCAGGACAGGGCAGCTCCTACAATGAGCAGTTCTTC. Its translation is CASSPPGQGSSYNEQFF.

The rearrangement joins TRBV15 to TRBJ1-6; 7 bases are a match to TRBD1. In germline, CDR1 is LNHNV, CDR2 YYDKDF (reference sequence). V lost 4 bases to trimming and J lost 5 bases; unmatched junction nucleotides: 5. The CDR3 covers 15 residues. CDR3 region: CATSNPGQNNSPLHF. The DNA of the CDR3 is TGTGCCACCAGCAACCCGGGACAGAATAATTCACCCCTCCACTTT.

The chain joins TRBV28 to TRBJ2-7; the match to TRBD1 covers 7 bases. The CDR3 totals 13 residues. Germline V gene lookup returns CDR1 MDHEN and CDR2 SYDVKM. The V segment lost 4 bases and the J segment 9 bases; nucleotides outside the gene matches: 9. CDR3 protein: CASSSSAQGVQYF. CDR3 coding DNA: TGTGCCAGCAGTTCGTCTGCGCAGGGGGTGCAGTACTTC.

This chain uses TRBV27 with TRBJ1-6; D gene unclear. Trimming took 4 bases from V and 4 from J, leaving 5 bases between them. This CDR3 has 13 amino acids. Germline lookup yields CDR1 MNHEY and CDR2 SMNVEV (reference sequence). The CDR3 DNA sequence: TGTGCCAGCAGTTGGCGGTATAATTCACCCCTCCACTTT. Protein sequence: CASSWRYNSPLHF.

The rearrangement uses TRBV30 and TRBJ2-2, with no clear D. Trimming took 5 bases from V and 0 from J, leaving 10 bases between them. The germline CDR1 and CDR2 sequences are GTSNPN and SVGIG (reference sequence). This CDR3 has 14 amino acids. The CDR3 DNA reads TGTGCCTGGGATAGTCAGGCGAACACCGGGGAGCTGTTTTTT. It codes for CAWDSQANTGELFF.

The chain has TRBV27 and TRBJ2-2; TRBD2 is a possible D gene (6 bases). The CDR3 is 13 amino acids. V gave up 7 bases and J gave up 3 bases, with 9 bases separating them. CDR1 and CDR2 from the germline V gene are MNHEY and SMNVEV (reference sequence). The CDR3 bases are TGTGCCAGCAAACCGGGGGACACCGGGGAGCTGTTTTTT. This encodes CASKPGDTGELFF.

The V call is TRBV11-2, the J call TRBJ1-2; no firm D call. This CDR3 has 15 residues. Germline V gene data show CDR1 as SGHAT and CDR2 as FQNNGV. The ends were cut back, 0 bases at V and 0 bases at J, with 8 bases in the middle. DNA for the CDR3: TGTGCCAGCAGCTTAGAGGGCAGTGCTAACTATGGCTACACCTTC. It specifies CASSLEGSANYGYTF.